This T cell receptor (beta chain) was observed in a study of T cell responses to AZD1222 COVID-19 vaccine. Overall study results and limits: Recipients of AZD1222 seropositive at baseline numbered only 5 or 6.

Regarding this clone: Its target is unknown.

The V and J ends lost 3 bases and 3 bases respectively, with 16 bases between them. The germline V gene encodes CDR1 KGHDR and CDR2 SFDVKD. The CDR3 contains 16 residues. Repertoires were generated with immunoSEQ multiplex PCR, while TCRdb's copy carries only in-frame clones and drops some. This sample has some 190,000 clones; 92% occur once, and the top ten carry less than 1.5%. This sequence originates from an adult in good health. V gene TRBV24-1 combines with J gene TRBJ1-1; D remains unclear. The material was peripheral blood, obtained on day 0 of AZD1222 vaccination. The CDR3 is CATSDGYRGPDTEAFF. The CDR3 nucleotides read TGTGCCACCAGTGATGGTTATCGAGGGCCTGACACTGAAGCTTTCTTT.